The rows below give T cell receptor beta chains drawn from one sample of a study of blood T cell repertoires in COVID-19. Profiling relied on immunoSEQ multiplex PCR, and the TCRdb table lists in-frame clones only, not all of them. Here the sample spans over 150,000 clones, 80% being singletons. The material sequenced was PBMCs or T cells enriched from blood (not recorded which). All receptors derive from a woman aged 60-75 years who had recovered from COVID-19. The CDR3 runs from the conserved cysteine through the conserved F or W. A D gene is named only where the DNA matches it firmly. Only part of the rows carry a size: once, few, many, or a class if the clone is expanded.

v_call	clone_size	j_call	d_call	cdr3_nt	cdr3_aa
TRBV7-6	-	TRBJ1-1	-	TGTGCCAGCAGCGTGCCAGGGCCTGAAGCTTTCTTT	CASSVPGPEAFF
TRBV12-5	once	TRBJ2-1	TRBD2	TGTGCTAGTGGCCCCGGGGGGAAAATCGACAATGAGCAGTTCTTC	CASGPGGKIDNEQFF
TRBV7-3	once	TRBJ2-5	TRBD2	TGTGCCAGCAGCCTGACTAGCGGGGGGGCAGGAGAGACCCAGTACTTC	CASSLTSGGAGETQYF
TRBV18	-	TRBJ2-1	-	TGTGCCAGCTCACCATTAAGCCTAGACAGGTATTACAATGAGCAGTTCTTC	CASSPLSLDRYYNEQFF
TRBV19	-	TRBJ1-5	-	TGTGCCAGTAGTGCAGGGCGAGGACAGCCCCAGCATTTT	CASSAGRGQPQHF
TRBV6-5	-	TRBJ1-5	TRBD1	TGTGCCAGCAGTTGGGACAGGGGTTCACAGCCCCAGCATTTT	CASSWDRGSQPQHF
TRBV12-3/TRBV12-4	-	TRBJ1-1	TRBD1	TGTGCCAGCAGCATGGACAGGGGGACTGAAGCTTTCTTT	CASSMDRGTEAFF
TRBV30	-	TRBJ2-7	-	TGTGCCTGGAGGGCGGGCTCCTACGAGCAGTACTTC	CAWRAGSYEQYF
TRBV19	-	TRBJ1-5	TRBD1	TGTGCCAGTAGTACGACAGGGACCATGTATCAGCCCCAGCATTTT	CASSTTGTMYQPQHF
TRBV13	-	TRBJ2-3	TRBD2	TGTGCCAGCAGCCTCCGGGTAATAGCGGGCCTTAGCACAGATACGCAGTATTTT	CASSLRVIAGLSTDTQYF
TRBV12-3/TRBV12-4	-	TRBJ2-3	-	TGTGCCAGCAGTTTTAGACGGGGACAGTATTTT	CASSFRRGQYF
TRBV5-5	-	TRBJ1-1	TRBD1	TGTGCCAGCAGCCTCCGGGACAGGGATAACACTGAAGCTTTCTTT	CASSLRDRDNTEAFF
TRBV4-2	few	TRBJ2-7	TRBD2	TGTGCCAGCAGCCAAGACCTTGGGACTAGCGGACGGCAGTACTTC	CASSQDLGTSGRQYF
TRBV28	-	TRBJ2-3	TRBD2	TGTGCCAGCAGTTTGGCGGGGGGAATCACAGATACGCAGTATTTT	CASSLAGGITDTQYF
TRBV3-1/TRBV3-2	-	TRBJ1-2	-	TGTGCCAGCAGCCAAGAGAGCAGGATTAGCTACACCTTC	CASSQESRISYTF
TRBV5-1	-	TRBJ1-2	-	TGCGCCAGCAGCCTCGATGGAGGGCCTGGCTACACCTTC	CASSLDGGPGYTF
TRBV9	-	TRBJ2-6	TRBD1	TGTGCCAGCAGCGCACCAAACAGGGGGCCGAACTCTGGGGCCAACGTCCTGACTTTC	CASSAPNRGPNSGANVLTF
TRBV30	-	TRBJ1-3	-	TGTGCCTGGAGTATCCCCGGGACAAGGTGGTCTGGAAACACCATATATTTT	CAWSIPGTRWSGNTIYF
TRBV7-8	-	TRBJ2-5	TRBD2	TGTGCCAGCAGCTTAGTAGCGTGGGGGGGGAAAGAGACCCAGTACTTC	CASSLVAWGGKETQYF
TRBV19	once	TRBJ2-1	TRBD2	TGTGCCAGTAGTATCCGCGGGGGGGCAAGGGATGAGCAGTTCTTC	CASSIRGGARDEQFF
TRBV5-1	few	TRBJ2-3	TRBD2	TGCGCCAGCAGCCCGATGACTAGCGGGGGGGGTACAGATACGCAGTATTTT	CASSPMTSGGGTDTQYF
TRBV19	-	TRBJ1-2	-	TGTGCCAGTATGCAGGGGTATGGCTACACCTTC	CASMQGYGYTF
TRBV6-5	-	TRBJ1-6	-	TGTGCCAGCAGCAGGGGACGGAATAATTCACCCCTCCACTTT	CASSRGRNNSPLHF
TRBV18	-	TRBJ1-3	TRBD1	TGTGCCAGCTCACCCGTCCCGGGACAGGGTACTTCTGGAAACACCATATATTTT	CASSPVPGQGTSGNTIYF
TRBV6-5	-	TRBJ1-2	-	TGTGCCAGCAGGGGCCCCCTTCATGGCTACACCTTC	CASRGPLHGYTF
TRBV9	-	TRBJ1-2	-	TGTGCCAGCAGCGTAGGTCGTTGGGAACAGGGTGGATATGGCTACACCTTC	CASSVGRWEQGGYGYTF
TRBV4-1	once	TRBJ2-7	-	TGCGCCAGCAGCCAAGGACGCCAGGCCTACGAGCAGTACTTC	CASSQGRQAYEQYF
TRBV30	-	TRBJ1-6	-	TGTGCCTGGAAAACCGGGGGAAATTCACCCCTCCACTTT	CAWKTGGNSPLHF
TRBV23-1	-	TRBJ2-2	TRBD1	TGCGCCAGCAGTTTGACAGGGTCCGGGGAGCTGTTTTTT	CASSLTGSGELFF
TRBV7-2	-	TRBJ2-7	TRBD1	TGTGCCAGCAGCCATGACAGGGGGCTGGACGAGCAGTACTTC	CASSHDRGLDEQYF
TRBV23-1	-	TRBJ1-2	-	TGCGCCAGCATATTACAGGGACCTTATGGCTACACCTTC	CASILQGPYGYTF
TRBV11-3	few	TRBJ2-3	-	TGTGCCAGCAGCTTAGACGGTCGAGGTTGGAATACGCAGTATTTT	CASSLDGRGWNTQYF
TRBV5-6	-	TRBJ2-6	-	TGTGCCAGCAGCTTGGTTCAGGGATCTGGGGCCAACGTCCTGACTTTC	CASSLVQGSGANVLTF
TRBV18	once	TRBJ2-5	-	TGTGCCAGCTCTTCTAGCGTGAAAGAGACCCAGTACTTC	CASSSSVKETQYF
TRBV19	few	TRBJ2-3	-	TGTGCCAGTAGTTTCGGACTAAAAATCACAGATACGCAGTATTTT	CASSFGLKITDTQYF
TRBV19	-	TRBJ1-1	-	TGTGCCAGTAGTACGGCAGGGCGGGGAAACACTGAAGCTTTCTTT	CASSTAGRGNTEAFF
TRBV3-1/TRBV3-2	-	TRBJ1-1	TRBD1	TGTGCCAGCAGCCAAATGGGACAGGGGTCGGTTCGGACTGAAGCTTTCTTT	CASSQMGQGSVRTEAFF
TRBV9	-	TRBJ2-2	-	TGTGCCAGCAGCGCCGGGTCATCCGGGGAGCTGTTTTTT	CASSAGSSGELFF
TRBV29-1	-	TRBJ1-2	TRBD1	TGCAGCGCGCAACCGGGACAGGGACGAGGCTACACCTTC	CSAQPGQGRGYTF
TRBV30	-	TRBJ2-2	TRBD2	TGTGCCTGGAGGGGACTAGTTCGCACCGGGGAGCTGTTTTTT	CAWRGLVRTGELFF
TRBV30	few	TRBJ1-2	-	TGTGCCTGGAGGAGGGCCGGGACAACTGTTCCTGGCTACACCTTC	CAWRRAGTTVPGYTF